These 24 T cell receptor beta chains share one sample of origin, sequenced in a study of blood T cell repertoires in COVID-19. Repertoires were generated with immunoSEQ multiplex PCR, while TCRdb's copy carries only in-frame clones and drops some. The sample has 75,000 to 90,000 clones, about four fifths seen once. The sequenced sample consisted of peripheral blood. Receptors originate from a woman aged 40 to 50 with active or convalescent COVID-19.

The CDR3 loop reads CASSLIAGGPSEQFF. CDR3 bases: TGTGCCAGCAGCTTAATAGCGGGGGGGCCAAGTGAGCAGTTCTTC. This chain joins TRBV7-6 and TRBJ2-1; 11 bases fit TRBD2. The CDR3 runs 15 residues. CDR1 and CDR2 from the germline V gene are SGHVS and FNYEAQ. The junction had 6 bases not matched to a gene; V was cut back by 2 bases and J by 9 bases.

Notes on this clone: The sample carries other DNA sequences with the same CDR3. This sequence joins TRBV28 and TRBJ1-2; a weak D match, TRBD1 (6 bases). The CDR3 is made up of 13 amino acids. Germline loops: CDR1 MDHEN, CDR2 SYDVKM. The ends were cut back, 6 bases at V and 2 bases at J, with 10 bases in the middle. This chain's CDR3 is CASSSGENYGYTF. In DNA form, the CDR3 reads TGTGCCAGCAGCTCAGGGGAAAACTATGGCTACACCTTC.

The CDR3 is CASSFLVGAQETQYF. The CDR3 bases are TGTGCCAGCAGTTTTTTAGTTGGGGCCCAAGAGACCCAGTACTTC. V gene TRBV28 combines with J gene TRBJ2-5; tentatively, D is TRBD1 (5 bases). Between the trimmed V and J ends, which lost 3 bases and 1 base, there was a span of 12 bases. The length of the CDR3 is 15 residues. The germline V gene encodes CDR1 MDHEN and CDR2 SYDVKM.

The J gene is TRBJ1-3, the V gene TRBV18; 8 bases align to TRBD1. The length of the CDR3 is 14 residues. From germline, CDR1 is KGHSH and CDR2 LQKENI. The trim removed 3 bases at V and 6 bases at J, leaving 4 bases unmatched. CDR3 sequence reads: CASSPSGQANTIYF. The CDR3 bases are TGTGCCAGCTCACCGTCGGGACAGGCAAACACCATATATTTT.

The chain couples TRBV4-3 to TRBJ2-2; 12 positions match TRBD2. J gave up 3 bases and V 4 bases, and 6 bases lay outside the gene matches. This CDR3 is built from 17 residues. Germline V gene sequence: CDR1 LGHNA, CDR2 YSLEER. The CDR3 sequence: CASSPALAGGDTGELFF. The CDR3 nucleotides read TGCGCCAGCAGCCCGGCACTAGCGGGGGGTGACACCGGGGAGCTGTTTTTT.

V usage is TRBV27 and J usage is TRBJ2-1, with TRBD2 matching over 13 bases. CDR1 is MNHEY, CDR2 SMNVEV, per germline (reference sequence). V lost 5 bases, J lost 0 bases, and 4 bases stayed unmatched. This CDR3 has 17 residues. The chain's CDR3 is CASSPRTSGSSYNEQFF. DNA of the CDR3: TGTGCCAGCAGTCCCAGGACTAGCGGGAGCTCCTACAATGAGCAGTTCTTC.

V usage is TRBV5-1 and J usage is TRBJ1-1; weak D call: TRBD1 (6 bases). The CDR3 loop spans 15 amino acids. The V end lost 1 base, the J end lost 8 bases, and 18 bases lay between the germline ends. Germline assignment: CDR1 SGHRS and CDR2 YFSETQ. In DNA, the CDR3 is TGCGCCAGCAGCTTGCAGCCCTCGACAGGCCTAGAAGCTTTCTTT. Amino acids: CASSLQPSTGLEAFF.

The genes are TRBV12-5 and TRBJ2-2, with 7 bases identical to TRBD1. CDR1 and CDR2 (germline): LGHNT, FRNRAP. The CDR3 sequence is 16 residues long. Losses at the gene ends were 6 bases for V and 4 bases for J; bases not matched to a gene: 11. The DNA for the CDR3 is TGTGCTAGTGGCCCTACAGGGGATTCTAGCACCGGGGAGCTGTTTTTT. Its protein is CASGPTGDSSTGELFF.

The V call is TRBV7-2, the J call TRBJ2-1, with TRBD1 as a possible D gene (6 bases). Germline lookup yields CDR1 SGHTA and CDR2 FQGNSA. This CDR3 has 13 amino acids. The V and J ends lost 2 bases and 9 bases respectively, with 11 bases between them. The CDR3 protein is CASSLPLGGEQFF. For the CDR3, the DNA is TGTGCCAGCAGCTTACCGCTAGGGGGTGAGCAGTTCTTC.

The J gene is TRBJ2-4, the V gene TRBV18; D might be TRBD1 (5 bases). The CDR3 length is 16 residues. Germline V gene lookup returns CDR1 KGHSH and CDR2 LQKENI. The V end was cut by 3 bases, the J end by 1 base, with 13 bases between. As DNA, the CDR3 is TGTGCCAGCTCACCGGTGGCAGGGTGGGCCAAAAACATTCAGTACTTC. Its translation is CASSPVAGWAKNIQYF. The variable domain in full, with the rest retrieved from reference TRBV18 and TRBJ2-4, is NAGVMQNPRHLVRRRGQEARLRCSPMKGHSHVYWYRQLPEEGLKFMVYLQKENIIDESGMPKERFSAEFPKEGPSILRIQQVVRGDSAAYFCASSPVAGWAKNIQYFGAGTRLSVL.

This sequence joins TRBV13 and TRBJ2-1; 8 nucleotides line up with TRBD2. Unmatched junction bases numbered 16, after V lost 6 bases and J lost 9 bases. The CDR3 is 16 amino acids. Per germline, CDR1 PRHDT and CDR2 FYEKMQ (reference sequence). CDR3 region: CASRRGGTAGPGEQFF. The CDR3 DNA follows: TGTGCCAGCAGACGGGGGGGGACCGCCGGCCCCGGTGAGCAGTTCTTC.

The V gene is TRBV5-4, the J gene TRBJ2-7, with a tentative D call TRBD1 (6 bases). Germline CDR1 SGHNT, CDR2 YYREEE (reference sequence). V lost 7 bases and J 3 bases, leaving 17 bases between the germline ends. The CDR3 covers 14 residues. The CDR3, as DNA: TGTGCCAGCGGAGCTCAGGGGTTCGGCTACGAGCAGTACTTC. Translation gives CASGAQGFGYEQYF.

The DNA for the CDR3 is TGTGCCAGCAGCTTACGGGGGGATAATTCACCCCTCCACTTT. Translation gives CASSLRGDNSPLHF. The chain carries TRBV7-3 and TRBJ1-6; maybe TRBD1 (5 bases). Deletions cut 2 bases from V and 5 bases from J, with 7 bases between. This CDR3 has 14 residues. Germline V CDR1 and CDR2: SGHTA, FQGTGA.

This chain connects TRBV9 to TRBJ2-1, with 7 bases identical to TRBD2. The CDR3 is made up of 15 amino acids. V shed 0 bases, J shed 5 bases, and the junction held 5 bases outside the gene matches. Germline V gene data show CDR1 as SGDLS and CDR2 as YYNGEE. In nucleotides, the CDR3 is TGTGCCAGCAGCGTAGGGCTAGCGGCGAACAATGAGCAGTTCTTC. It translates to CASSVGLAANNEQFF.

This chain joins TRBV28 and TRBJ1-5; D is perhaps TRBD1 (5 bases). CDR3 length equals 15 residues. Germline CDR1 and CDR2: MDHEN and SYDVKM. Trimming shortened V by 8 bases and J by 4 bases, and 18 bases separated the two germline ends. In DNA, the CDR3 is TGTGCCAGCCTCTTGGGAGGGACGGGGAATCAGCCCCAGCATTTT. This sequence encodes CASLLGGTGNQPQHF.

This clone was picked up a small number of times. The CDR3 bases are TGTGCCAGCAGCCCCACCAGACAGGGTTTTCTGTTTTTT. Amino acid sequence: CASSPTRQGFLFF. The V and J genes are TRBV12-3 or TRBV12-4 and TRBJ1-4, with 7 nucleotides matching TRBD1. The CDR3 length is 13 residues. The V segment lost 6 bases and the J segment 14 bases; nucleotides outside the gene matches: 12.

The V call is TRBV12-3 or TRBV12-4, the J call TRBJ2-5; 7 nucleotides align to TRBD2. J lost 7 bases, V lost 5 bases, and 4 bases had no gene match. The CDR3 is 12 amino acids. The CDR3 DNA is TGTGCCAGCAGTCGCGGGGGAACGACCCAGTACTTC. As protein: CASSRGGTTQYF.

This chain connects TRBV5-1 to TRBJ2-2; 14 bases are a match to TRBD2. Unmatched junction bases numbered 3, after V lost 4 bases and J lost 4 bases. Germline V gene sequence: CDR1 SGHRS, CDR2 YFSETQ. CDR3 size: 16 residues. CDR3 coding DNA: TGCGCCAGCAGCGAGACTAGCGGGAGGGTCACCGGGGAGCTGTTTTTT. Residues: CASSETSGRVTGELFF.

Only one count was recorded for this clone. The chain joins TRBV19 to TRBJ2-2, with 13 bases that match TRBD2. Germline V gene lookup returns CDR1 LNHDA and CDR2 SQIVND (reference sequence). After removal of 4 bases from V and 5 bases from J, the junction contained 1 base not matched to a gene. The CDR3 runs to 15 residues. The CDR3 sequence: CASSKGLAGTGELFF. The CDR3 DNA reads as TGTGCCAGTAGTAAGGGACTAGCGGGAACCGGGGAGCTGTTTTTT. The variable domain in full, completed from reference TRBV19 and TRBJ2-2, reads DGGITQSPKYLFRKEGQNVTLSCEQNLNHDAMYWYRQDPGQGLRLIYYSQIVNDFQKGDIAEGYSVSREKKESFPLTVTSAQKNPTAFYLCASSKGLAGTGELFFGEGSRLTVL.

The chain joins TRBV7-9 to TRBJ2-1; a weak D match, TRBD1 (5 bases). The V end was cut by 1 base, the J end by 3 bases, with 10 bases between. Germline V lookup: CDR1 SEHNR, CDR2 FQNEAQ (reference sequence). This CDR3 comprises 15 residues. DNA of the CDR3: TGTGCCAGCAGCTTAGAGGGGTTGTACTACAATGAGCAGTTCTTC. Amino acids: CASSLEGLYYNEQFF. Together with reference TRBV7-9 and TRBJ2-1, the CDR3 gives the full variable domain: DTGVSQNPRHKITKRGQNVTFRCDPISEHNRLYWYRQTLGQGPEFLTYFQNEAQLEKSRLLSDRFSAERPKGSFSTLEIQRTEQGDSAMYLCASSLEGLYYNEQFFGPGTRLTVL.

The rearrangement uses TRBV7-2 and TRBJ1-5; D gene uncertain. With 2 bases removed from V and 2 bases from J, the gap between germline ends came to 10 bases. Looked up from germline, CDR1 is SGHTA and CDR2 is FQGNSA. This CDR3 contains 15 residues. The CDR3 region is CASSLSRRGNQPQHF. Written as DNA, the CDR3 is TGTGCCAGCAGCTTATCGAGGCGCGGCAATCAGCCCCAGCATTTT.

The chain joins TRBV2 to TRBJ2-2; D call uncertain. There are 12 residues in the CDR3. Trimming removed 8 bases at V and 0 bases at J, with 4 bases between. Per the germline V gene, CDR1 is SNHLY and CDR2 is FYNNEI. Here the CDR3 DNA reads TGTGCCAGCGGAGCGAACACCGGGGAGCTGTTTTTT. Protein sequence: CASGANTGELFF.

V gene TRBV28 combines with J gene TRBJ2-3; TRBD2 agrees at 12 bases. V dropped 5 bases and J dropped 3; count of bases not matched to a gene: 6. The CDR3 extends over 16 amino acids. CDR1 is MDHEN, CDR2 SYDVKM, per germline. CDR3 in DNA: TGTGCCAGCAGTCGACTAGCGGGAGAGGGGACAGATACGCAGTATTTT. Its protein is CASSRLAGEGTDTQYF.

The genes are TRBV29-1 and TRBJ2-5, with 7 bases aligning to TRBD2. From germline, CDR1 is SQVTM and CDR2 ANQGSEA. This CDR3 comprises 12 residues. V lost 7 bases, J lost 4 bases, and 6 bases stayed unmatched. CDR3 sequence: CSGRGSGETQYF. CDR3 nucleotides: TGCAGCGGTCGCGGGAGCGGAGAGACCCAGTACTTC.